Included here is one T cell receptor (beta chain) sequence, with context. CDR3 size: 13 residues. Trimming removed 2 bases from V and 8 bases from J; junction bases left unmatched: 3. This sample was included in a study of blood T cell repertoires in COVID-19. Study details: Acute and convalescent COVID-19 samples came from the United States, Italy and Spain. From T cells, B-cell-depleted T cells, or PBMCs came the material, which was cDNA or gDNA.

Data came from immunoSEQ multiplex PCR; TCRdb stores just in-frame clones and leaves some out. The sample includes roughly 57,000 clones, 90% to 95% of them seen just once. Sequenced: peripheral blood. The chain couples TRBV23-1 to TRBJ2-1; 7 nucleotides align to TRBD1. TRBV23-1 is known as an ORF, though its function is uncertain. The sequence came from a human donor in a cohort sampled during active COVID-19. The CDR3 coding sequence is TGCGCCAGCAGTCAAGGGACAGTCGATGAGCAGTTCTTC. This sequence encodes CASSQGTVDEQFF.